These T cell receptor beta chains were read from a single sample in a study of CD8+ T cells in alopecia areata. The assay was immunoSEQ multiplex PCR, and TCRdb's table has in-frame clones only and misses some. The table has 150,000 to 200,000 clones, around three fifths seen once. This specimen was CD4+ T cells sorted from blood, taken at week 24, from a patient treated with tofacitinib. Receptor source: a human donor with alopecia areata. Each CDR3 is given with its conserved first and last residue. A D gene is named only where the DNA matches it firmly. Clone size is not always given. Where it is, it says once, few, many or a class for expanded clones.

>TRBD2|18|TRBV7-9|few|TRBJ2-1
CASSSPTGLAGPYNEQFF
TGTGCCAGCAGTTCCCCGACCGGACTAGCGGGGCCTTACAATGAGCAGTTCTTC
>.|12|TRBV30|.|TRBJ1-3
CAWSLSGNTIYF
TGTGCCTGGAGCCTCTCTGGAAACACCATATATTTT
>.|12|TRBV29-1|.|TRBJ2-7
CSVVSLGYEQYF
TGCAGCGTTGTCTCATTAGGCTACGAGCAGTACTTC
>TRBD2|16|TRBV7-2|.|TRBJ2-7
CASSLASGGGPYEQYF
TGTGCCAGCAGCTTAGCGTCCGGGGGAGGGCCCTACGAGCAGTACTTC
>.|16|TRBV5-1|.|TRBJ2-3
CASSLDGTLTIDTQYF
TGCGCCAGCAGCTTGGATGGGACACTAACGATCGATACGCAGTATTTT
>.|13|TRBV2|.|TRBJ2-3
CASTKETTDTQYF
TGTGCCAGCACGAAGGAAACCACAGATACGCAGTATTTT
>.|13|TRBV30|.|TRBJ1-1
CAWSGGADTEAFF
TGTGCCTGGAGTGGGGGGGCGGATACTGAAGCTTTCTTT
>TRBD1|14|TRBV6-5|.|TRBJ2-7
CASRPGQGAYEQYF
TGTGCCAGCAGACCGGGACAGGGGGCTTACGAGCAGTACTTC
>TRBD2|17|TRBV5-6|few|TRBJ2-3
CASSLELTSGGPDTQYF
TGTGCCAGCAGCTTGGAGTTGACTAGCGGGGGGCCAGATACGCAGTATTTT
>TRBD2|16|TRBV29-1|.|TRBJ2-7
CSVASGGGAQGDEQYF
TGCAGCGTCGCTAGCGGGGGGGGTGCTCAGGGCGACGAGCAGTACTTC
>TRBD1|15|TRBV25-1|.|TRBJ2-2
CASRRDRGNTGELFF
TGTGCCAGCCGCCGGGACAGGGGGAACACCGGGGAGCTGTTTTTT
>TRBD1|14|TRBV2|.|TRBJ2-7
CASSTDRGRREQYF
TGTGCCAGCAGTACGGACAGGGGGCGCCGGGAGCAGTACTTC
>.|13|TRBV29-1|few|TRBJ1-5
CSVEEGVGQPQHF
TGCAGCGTTGAAGAGGGGGTCGGGCAGCCCCAGCATTTT
>.|15|TRBV7-9|once|TRBJ2-3
CASSLVWAGTDTQYF
TGTGCCAGCAGCTTAGTTTGGGCAGGGACAGATACGCAGTATTTT
>.|14|TRBV11-2|.|TRBJ1-6
CASTPTGFDSPLHF
TGTGCCAGCACCCCGACAGGTTTTGATTCACCCCTCCACTTT
>TRBD1|16|TRBV4-1|.|TRBJ1-5
CASSPAGTVFNQPQHF
TGCGCCAGCAGCCCCGCCGGGACAGTATTCAATCAGCCCCAGCATTTT
>.|12|TRBV5-1|.|TRBJ2-2
CASSATSGELFF
TGCGCCAGCAGCGCGACGTCCGGGGAGCTGTTTTTT
>.|15|TRBV7-9|.|TRBJ2-3
CASRAGAQPTDTQYF
TGTGCCAGCAGAGCAGGGGCCCAACCCACAGATACGCAGTATTTT
>.|16|TRBV30|.|TRBJ2-5
CAWSVGDRTFQETQYF
TGTGCCTGGAGTGTGGGAGACAGGACTTTCCAAGAGACCCAGTACTTC
>.|14|TRBV29-1|.|TRBJ1-5
CSVGQGSGNQPQHF
TGCAGCGTTGGTCAGGGATCGGGCAATCAGCCCCAGCATTTT
>.|13|TRBV11-3|.|TRBJ1-1
CASSLMEGTEAFF
TGTGCCAGCAGCTTGATGGAAGGGACTGAAGCTTTCTTT
>.|11|TRBV7-9|.|TRBJ2-5
CASSPKETQYF
TGTGCCAGCAGCCCAAAAGAGACCCAGTACTTC
>.|15|TRBV27|.|TRBJ1-2
CASSPPGGALYGYTF
TGTGCCAGCAGCCCTCCAGGAGGAGCCCTCTATGGCTACACCTTC
>.|13|TRBV5-1|few|TRBJ2-7
CASSSNPLYEQYF
TGCGCCAGCAGCTCTAACCCCCTCTACGAGCAGTACTTC
>.|13|TRBV30|.|TRBJ1-1
CAWAKTSNTEAFF
TGTGCCTGGGCGAAGACATCTAACACTGAAGCTTTCTTT
>.|12|TRBV29-1|.|TRBJ2-5
CSYALGEETQYF
TGCAGCTACGCCTTGGGGGAGGAGACCCAGTACTTC
>.|12|TRBV29-1|few|TRBJ2-3
CSVARDTDTQYF
TGCAGCGTCGCCAGGGACACAGATACGCAGTATTTT
>.|14|TRBV7-2|.|TRBJ2-7
CASRYTRGPYEQYF
TGTGCCAGCAGATATACCAGGGGCCCCTACGAGCAGTACTTC
>TRBD1|13|TRBV5-4|.|TRBJ2-2
CGTRTGGTGELFF
TGTGGCACCCGGACAGGGGGCACCGGGGAGCTGTTTTTT
>.|17|TRBV5-1|.|TRBJ2-6
CASSPQLTLSGANVLTF
TGCGCCAGCAGCCCCCAGTTAACGCTCTCTGGGGCCAACGTCCTGACTTTC
>.|14|TRBV11-3|.|TRBJ1-1
CASKTGAMNTEAFF
TGTGCCAGCAAAACCGGGGCGATGAACACTGAAGCTTTCTTT
>TRBD1|16|TRBV5-6|.|TRBJ2-7
CASSLAKDRTTYEQYF
TGTGCCAGCAGCTTGGCCAAGGACAGGACAACCTACGAGCAGTACTTC
>.|14|TRBV25-1|.|TRBJ1-2
CASSESNRAYGYTF
TGTGCCAGCAGTGAATCAAACAGGGCCTATGGCTACACCTTC
>.|20|TRBV29-1|.|TRBJ2-1
CSVEDWAGMSLSSSYNEQFF
TGCAGCGTTGAAGATTGGGCAGGGATGTCCCTTTCGAGCTCCTACAATGAGCAGTTCTTC
>TRBD1|12|TRBV29-1|.|TRBJ1-4
CSVGQGIEKLFF
TGCAGCGTTGGACAGGGAATTGAAAAACTGTTTTTT
>.|13|TRBV29-1|.|TRBJ1-1
CSGTDGLNTEAFF
TGCAGCGGGACCGACGGACTAAACACTGAAGCTTTCTTT
>.|16|TRBV30|.|TRBJ1-3
CAWSPTGSFSGNTIYF
TGTGCCTGGAGCCCCACCGGCAGTTTCTCTGGAAACACCATATATTTT
>TRBD1|15|TRBV2|.|TRBJ2-2
CATKPGTGKTGELFF
TGTGCCACCAAACCCGGGACAGGGAAGACCGGGGAGCTGTTTTTT
>.|15|TRBV6-5|.|TRBJ1-4
CASSYSEARNEKLFF
TGTGCCAGCAGTTACTCGGAAGCTAGGAATGAAAAACTGTTTTTT
>TRBD1|14|TRBV15|.|TRBJ1-2
CATRSPGGTHSYTF
TGTGCCACCAGATCCCCAGGGGGCACACATAGCTACACCTTC
>.|16|TRBV7-2|.|TRBJ2-3
CASSPRPRGGTDTQYF
TGTGCCAGCAGCCCCCGACCCCGGGGCGGCACAGATACGCAGTATTTT
>TRBD1|13|TRBV29-1|.|TRBJ1-2
CSVGDRVRGGYTF
TGCAGCGTTGGGGACAGGGTCAGGGGAGGCTACACCTTC
>.|14|TRBV2|.|TRBJ2-3
CASIGTPSTDTQYF
TGTGCCAGCATCGGGACACCTAGCACAGATACGCAGTATTTT
>.|10|TRBV29-1|.|TRBJ2-5
CSVGQETQYF
TGCAGCGTTGGTCAAGAGACCCAGTACTTC
>.|12|TRBV30|.|TRBJ1-2
CARTDPGYGYTF
TGTGCCCGGACAGACCCTGGCTATGGCTACACCTTC
>TRBD1|14|TRBV7-3|few|TRBJ2-2
CASSPMTGAGELFF
TGTGCCAGCAGCCCAATGACAGGGGCCGGGGAGCTGTTTTTT
>.|12|TRBV29-1|few|TRBJ2-1
CSVEGGEPRQFF
TGCAGCGTCGAAGGTGGGGAACCCCGGCAGTTCTTC
>.|14|TRBV7-8|.|TRBJ1-2
CASRSMQANYGYTF
TGTGCCAGCAGGAGTATGCAGGCGAACTATGGCTACACCTTC
>.|14|TRBV29-1|few|TRBJ1-5
CSVTSGGLNQPQHF
TGCAGCGTTACGAGTGGGGGACTCAATCAGCCCCAGCATTTT
>.|12|TRBV29-1|few|TRBJ1-1
CSVEGVGTEAFF
TGCAGCGTTGAAGGGGTGGGGACTGAAGCTTTCTTT
>.|14|TRBV29-1|few|TRBJ2-3
CSVDPGQGTDTQYF
TGCAGCGTTGATCCGGGACAAGGCACAGATACGCAGTATTTT
>.|13|TRBV2|.|TRBJ1-2
CASSEDLGYGYTF
TGTGCCAGCAGTGAAGACTTGGGTTATGGCTACACCTTC
>TRBD1|14|TRBV7-2|.|TRBJ1-2
CASSLWGQTYGYTF
TGTGCCAGCAGCTTATGGGGACAGACCTATGGCTACACCTTC
>.|14|TRBV7-9|.|TRBJ1-4
CASSRHERREKLFF
TGTGCCAGCAGCCGCCACGAACGGAGGGAAAAACTGTTTTTT
>.|14|TRBV5-1|.|TRBJ2-7
CASSPDGLSYEQYF
TGCGCCAGCAGCCCGGACGGACTCTCCTACGAGCAGTACTTC
>.|12|TRBV7-9|.|TRBJ1-1
CATRGGPTEAFF
TGTGCCACCCGGGGGGGTCCCACTGAAGCTTTCTTT
>TRBD2|14|TRBV4-1|few|TRBJ2-4
CASSSQGGENIQYF
TGCGCCAGCAGCAGCCAGGGAGGGGAAAACATTCAGTACTTC
>TRBD2|20|TRBV7-8|medium-sized|TRBJ2-7
CASSSLIASGGRRYSYEQYF
TGTGCCAGCAGCTCCCTTATCGCTAGCGGGGGGCGTAGATACTCCTACGAGCAGTACTTC
>.|15|TRBV7-6|.|TRBJ1-5
CASSQQGWGNQPQHF
TGTGCCAGCAGCCAACAGGGTTGGGGCAATCAGCCCCAGCATTTT
>.|13|TRBV29-1|.|TRBJ1-1
CSVGRRLGTEAFF
TGCAGCGTTGGACGCCGGTTGGGCACTGAAGCTTTCTTT